These T cell receptor beta chains were read from a single sample in a study of blood T cells in healthy people across ages. Each CDR3 protein is one row after TCRdb ran MiXCR on the 5' RACE reads. The data show approximately 830,000 distinct CDR3 sequences, about 59% seen once. The sample consisted of blood. These receptors came from a man aged 25 to 40 in good health. Each CDR3 is given with its conserved first and last residue. The D gene is left open where the match is weak. Expanded clones get a size class; other rows say once, few or many, or leave the size out.

clone_size j_call d_call v_call cdr3_nt cdr3_aa
. TRBJ2-7 . TRBV25-1 TGTGCCAGCAGAAGCTCTGTGGAGCGGAGCTCCTACGAGCAGTACTTC CASRSSVERSSYEQYF
. TRBJ2-1 . TRBV29-1 TGCAGCGTTGGAAGTGGGTTCAATGAGCAGTTCTTC CSVGSGFNEQFF
. TRBJ2-7 TRBD1 TRBV12-3/TRBV12-4 TGTGCCAGCAGTTTAGGACAGGGGCTCATCGTAGCCTACGAGCAGTACTTC CASSLGQGLIVAYEQYF
few TRBJ2-7 TRBD1 TRBV28 TGTGCCAGCAGTTTTCCGGGACAGGGGAATGAGCAGTACTTC CASSFPGQGNEQYF
. TRBJ2-7 . TRBV3-1 TGTGCCAGCAGCCAAGATTGGACAGTTTACTCCTACGAGCAGTACTTC CASSQDWTVYSYEQYF
. TRBJ2-2 . TRBV27 TGTGCCAGCAGTAGCGGGACAGAGGGCCGGACCGGGGAGCTGTTTTTT CASSSGTEGRTGELFF
. TRBJ2-3 TRBD1 TRBV27 TGTGCCAGCAGTCTAGGGACAGGGGGCATAGCAGATACGCAGTATTTT CASSLGTGGIADTQYF
. TRBJ2-1 TRBD2 TRBV6-5 TGTGCCAGCAGACTAGCGGGGGGGCTTAATGAGCAGTTCTTC CASRLAGGLNEQFF
. TRBJ2-6 . TRBV7-9 TGTGCCAGCACCTTCGATGGGGCCAACGTCCTGACTTTC CASTFDGANVLTF
. TRBJ2-7 . TRBV14 TGTGTCAGCAGCCCCCACCCCTACGAGCAGTACTTC CVSSPHPYEQYF
. TRBJ2-3 . TRBV7-9 TGTGCCAGCAGCCGAAACCCCGACACAGATACGCAGTATTTT CASSRNPDTDTQYF
. TRBJ2-7 TRBD2 TRBV6-2/TRBV6-3 TGTGCCAGCAGTTACTCAACGGCTGCAGGGAGGGCCTACGAGCAGTACTTC CASSYSTAAGRAYEQYF
. TRBJ1-6 TRBD1 TRBV9 TGTGCCAGCAGCGTCCGGGACAGGCAGTATAATTCACCCCTCCACTTT CASSVRDRQYNSPLHF
. TRBJ2-2 . TRBV4-3 TGCGCCAGCAGCCGCCGAGGGAGGGAGCTGTTTTTT CASSRRGRELFF
. TRBJ2-5 TRBD1 TRBV5-1 TGCGCCAGCAACTCGGGGACAGCTCAAGAGACCCAGTACTTC CASNSGTAQETQYF
. TRBJ2-7 . TRBV7-3 TGTGCCAGCAGCAACACAAGGGGCGACGAGCAGTACTTC CASSNTRGDEQYF
. TRBJ1-6 . TRBV5-5 TGTGCCAGCAGCCCCAGGACGACGAGGGATTCACCCCTCCACTTT CASSPRTTRDSPLHF